These 13 T cell receptor beta chains originate from one sample sequenced in a study of T cell repertoires in cytomegalovirus infection (dated by TCRdb to between 2019 and 2020). Instrument on record: Illumina HiSeq 1500. TCRdb cleaned the public reads at Q25 with fastp, built clones with MiXCR and kept in-frame beta chains. Each entry merges the rows of one CDR3 protein and shows their most common DNA and genes. The sample data list 750,000 to 950,000 distinct CDR3 sequences, and roughly 28% of these were observed just once. Of the sample, roughly 14% is held by the ten largest clones. The intended sense of this specimen's treatment or condition label: in vitro stimulation with specific CMV peptide epitopes to enrich CMV-specific T cells. Their recognized antigens are unknown. Specimen: cultured CD8+ T cells from PBMCs, collected from culture after CMV antigen stimulation. These TCRs come from a human donor in good health (CMV status not recorded). Some clones in this sample may be carry-over from other donors' samples.

The rearrangement links TRBV19 to TRBJ1-6; no definite D call. The CDR3 is made up of 16 amino acids. Germline V gives CDR1 LNHDA, CDR2 SQIVND (reference sequence). Trimming stripped 5 bases from V and 6 bases from J, with 17 bases between. The CDR3 loop is CASSWSGIQPNSPLHF. The CDR3 DNA is TGTGCCAGTAGTTGGTCCGGTATCCAACCTAATTCACCCCTCCACTTT. The entire variable domain, with the rest obtained from reference TRBV19 and TRBJ1-6, is as follows: DGGITQSPKYLFRKEGQNVTLSCEQNLNHDAMYWYRQDPGQGLRLIYYSQIVNDFQKGDIAEGYSVSREKKESFPLTVTSAQKNPTAFYLCASSWSGIQPNSPLHFGNGTRLTVT.

This clonotype was recorded a few times. V usage is TRBV20-1 and J usage is TRBJ1-6; 9 bases are shared with TRBD1. The CDR3 totals 14 residues. V shed 3 bases, J shed 8 bases, and the junction held 5 bases outside the gene matches. Germline assignment: CDR1 DFQATT and CDR2 SNEGSKA (reference sequence). The CDR3: CSASHDRGYSPLHF. The DNA of the CDR3 is TGCAGTGCTAGTCATGACAGGGGGTATTCACCCCTCCACTTT.

J is TRBJ2-3 and V is TRBV2; D is unclear. Trimming shortened V by 1 base and J by 4 bases, and 9 bases separated the two germline ends. The CDR3 length is 14 residues. Germline loops: CDR1 SNHLY, CDR2 FYNNEI. The CDR3: CASSEDSLPDTQYF. The CDR3, as DNA: TGTGCCAGCAGTGAAGACAGCCTCCCAGATACGCAGTATTTT.

This clonotype was counted many times. The gene calls are TRBV7-6 and TRBJ2-6; no clear D. The germline V and J ends were trimmed by 4 bases and 0 bases, with 4 bases remaining between them. The germline V gene has CDR1 SGHVS and CDR2 FNYEAQ. The CDR3 has 14 amino acids. The CDR3 DNA follows: TGTGCCAGCAGCTGGTCCTCTGGGGCCAACGTCCTGACTTTC. It is translated as CASSWSSGANVLTF. Full variable domain (remainder filled in from reference TRBV7-6 and TRBJ2-6): GAGVSQSPRYKVTKRGQDVALRCDPISGHVSLYWYRQALGQGPEFLTYFNYEAQQDKSGLPNDRFSAERPEGSISTLTIQRTEQRDSAMYRCASSWSSGANVLTFGAGSRLTVL.

V is TRBV28 and J is TRBJ2-1; 9 positions agree with TRBD2. V lost 10 bases, J lost 6 bases, and 13 bases stayed unmatched. Germline V lookup: CDR1 MDHEN, CDR2 SYDVKM. The CDR3 runs 15 residues. CDR3 DNA: TGTGCCACCAGAATCAGGCGGGGGGGCCGCAATGAGCAGTTCTTC. Amino acids: CATRIRRGGRNEQFF. The full variable domain, rest sourced from reference TRBV28 and TRBJ2-1, is DVKVTQSSRYLVKRTGEKVFLECVQDMDHENMFWYRQDPGLGLRLIYFSYDVKMKEKGDIPEGYSVSREKKERFSLILESASTNQTSMYLCATRIRRGGRNEQFFGPGTRLTVL.

V usage is TRBV12-3 or TRBV12-4 and J usage is TRBJ2-7; D call uncertain. The CDR3 totals 14 residues. V was pared by 7 bases and J by 1 base, with 14 bases between. The CDR3 sequence: CASTTRAASYEQYF. The CDR3 DNA is TGTGCCAGCACTACCCGGGCAGCATCCTACGAGCAGTACTTC.

V is TRBV11-2 and J is TRBJ2-3; D gene unclear. The CDR3 consists of 14 residues. The V gene lost 0 bases and the J gene lost 2 bases, with 6 bases spanning the gap. CDR1 and CDR2 (germline): SGHAT, FQNNGV. CDR3 DNA: TGTGCCAGCAGCTTAGATAATCCCACAGATACGCAGTATTTT. As protein: CASSLDNPTDTQYF.

The chain carries TRBV20-1 and TRBJ1-1; D is possibly TRBD1 (5 bases). Trimming cost V 0 bases and J 0 bases, with 14 bases left between them. This CDR3 contains 16 residues. The germline V gene encodes CDR1 DFQATT and CDR2 SNEGSKA (reference sequence). DNA of the CDR3: TGCAGTGCTAGAGATTCCCACGGGGGGATGAACACTGAAGCTTTCTTT. Translation gives CSARDSHGGMNTEAFF.

This clonotype was seen more than once but under ten times. V usage is TRBV2 and J usage is TRBJ2-3; D is possibly TRBD1 or TRBD2 (5 bases each). This CDR3 has 16 residues. V was trimmed by 4 bases and J by 2 bases, leaving 16 bases between them. Germline V gene data show CDR1 as SNHLY and CDR2 as FYNNEI. CDR3 in amino acids: CASSVRDPSHTDTQYF. The DNA of the CDR3 is TGTGCCAGCAGTGTCCGGGACCCGTCCCACACAGATACGCAGTATTTT.

This clonotype was counted a few times. This chain joins TRBV7-9 and TRBJ1-2, with TRBD1 as a possible D gene (6 bases). This CDR3 contains 15 residues. Germline V gene data show CDR1 as SEHNR and CDR2 as FQNEAQ (reference sequence). The V gene lost 3 bases and the J gene lost 4 bases, with 15 bases spanning the gap. The CDR3 DNA sequence: TGTGCCAGCAGCTTTTCAGGGGACAATATCTATGGCTACACCTTC. It encodes CASSFSGDNIYGYTF.

V usage is TRBV6-2 or TRBV6-3 and J usage is TRBJ1-1, with D possibly matching TRBD1 (5 bases). The germline V gene encodes CDR1 MNHEY and CDR2 SVGEGT. The CDR3 spans 15 residues. Trimming removed 2 bases from V and 7 bases from J, with 17 bases in between. The CDR3 here is CASSYPVGELHEAFF. For the CDR3, the DNA is TGTGCCAGCAGTTACCCCGTAGGGGAGTTACATGAAGCTTTCTTT.

This clonotype was observed many times. This chain connects TRBV7-2 to TRBJ1-5, with D tentatively TRBD1 (5 bases). The CDR3 runs to 14 residues. V gave up 5 bases and J gave up 5 bases, with 13 bases separating them. Per germline, CDR1 SGHTA and CDR2 FQGNSA. The CDR3 protein is CASSPSGGHQPQHF. As DNA, the CDR3 is TGTGCCAGCAGCCCGAGCGGGGGTCATCAGCCCCAGCATTTT.

The CDR3 region has the DNA TGCGCCAGCAGCCAAGATCGAGGGTTTGAGCAGTTCTTC. Amino acid sequence: CASSQDRGFEQFF. The V call is TRBV4-1, the J call TRBJ2-1; maybe TRBD2 (5 bases). Germline CDR1 MGHRA, CDR2 YSYEKL. V was shortened by 0 bases and J by 9 bases, with 9 bases between the two germline ends. The CDR3 totals 13 residues.